The T cell receptor beta chain under discussion was sequenced for a study of blood T cell repertoires in COVID-19. About the study: Acute and convalescent COVID-19 specimens originated in the United States, Italy and Spain. From T cells, B-cell-depleted T cells, or PBMCs came the material, which was cDNA or gDNA.

Ten or more counts support this clone. CDR3 length: 13 residues. Germline lookup yields CDR1 LNHDA and CDR2 SQIVND (reference sequence). Trimming took 6 bases from V and 3 from J, leaving 12 bases between them. Original processing notes: Reference gene primer amplification in the assay estimated nucleated cell counts. The table came from immunoSEQ multiplex PCR; TCRdb's copy has only in-frame clones and leaves some out. V and J calls and clone size are as listed in that table; D and trimming were resolved from the DNA. The table includes 63,000 or so clones, roughly three quarters detected once. Sequenced: peripheral blood. The sequence was collected from a human donor in a cohort sampled during active COVID-19. This chain connects TRBV19 to TRBJ2-7; no clear D. CDR3 in amino acids: CASSGAPFYEQYF. The DNA for the CDR3 is TGTGCCAGTAGCGGAGCGCCATTCTACGAGCAGTACTTC.